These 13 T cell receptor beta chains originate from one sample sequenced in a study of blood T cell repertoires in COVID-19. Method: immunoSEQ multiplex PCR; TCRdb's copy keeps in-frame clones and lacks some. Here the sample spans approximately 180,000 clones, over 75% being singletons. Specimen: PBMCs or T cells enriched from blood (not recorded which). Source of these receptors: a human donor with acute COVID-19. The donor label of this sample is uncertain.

The CDR3 nucleotides read TGTGCCAGCAGTTTCGCGGGGGGGTTCGCCGGGGAGCTGTTTTTT. It is translated as CASSFAGGFAGELFF. The chain recombines TRBV27 with TRBJ2-2, with TRBD2 matching over 9 bases. The CDR3 totals 15 residues. Looked up from germline, CDR1 is MNHEY and CDR2 is SMNVEV (reference sequence). With 3 bases clipped from V and 6 bases from J, the junction kept 5 bases outside the gene matches.

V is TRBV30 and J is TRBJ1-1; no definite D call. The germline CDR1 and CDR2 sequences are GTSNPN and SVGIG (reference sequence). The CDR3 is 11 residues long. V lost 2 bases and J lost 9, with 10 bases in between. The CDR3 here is CAWSTREKAFF. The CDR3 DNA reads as TGTGCCTGGAGTACCCGGGAAAAAGCTTTCTTT.

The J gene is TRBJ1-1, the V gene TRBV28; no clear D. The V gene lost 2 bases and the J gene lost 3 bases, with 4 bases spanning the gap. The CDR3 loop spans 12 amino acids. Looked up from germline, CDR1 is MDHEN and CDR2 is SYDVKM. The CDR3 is CASSLTDTEAFF. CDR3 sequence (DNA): TGTGCCAGCAGTTTAACGGACACTGAAGCTTTCTTT.

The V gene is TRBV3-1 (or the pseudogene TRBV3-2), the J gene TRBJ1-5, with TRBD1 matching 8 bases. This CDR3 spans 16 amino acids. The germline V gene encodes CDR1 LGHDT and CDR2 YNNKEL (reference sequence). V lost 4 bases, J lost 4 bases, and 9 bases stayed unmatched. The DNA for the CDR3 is TGTGCCAGCAGCCCTACCGACAGGGGCGGAAATCAGCCCCAGCATTTT. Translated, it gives CASSPTDRGGNQPQHF.

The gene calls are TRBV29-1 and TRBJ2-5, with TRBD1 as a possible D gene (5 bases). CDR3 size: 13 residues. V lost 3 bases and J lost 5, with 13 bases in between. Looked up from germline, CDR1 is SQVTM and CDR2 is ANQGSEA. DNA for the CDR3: TGCAGCGTTGACCCTACAGGTCGGGAGACCCAGTACTTC. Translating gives CSVDPTGRETQYF.

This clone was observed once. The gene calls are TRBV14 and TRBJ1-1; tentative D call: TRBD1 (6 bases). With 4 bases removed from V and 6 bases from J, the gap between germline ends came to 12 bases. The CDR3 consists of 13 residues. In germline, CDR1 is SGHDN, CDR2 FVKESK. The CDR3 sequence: CASSLVQGAEAFF. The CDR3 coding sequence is TGTGCCAGCAGCCTCGTACAGGGTGCTGAAGCTTTCTTT. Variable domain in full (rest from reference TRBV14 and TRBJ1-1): EAGVTQFPSHSVIEKGQTVTLRCDPISGHDNLYWYRRVMGKEIKFLLHFVKESKQDESGMPNNRFLAERTGGTYSTLKVQPAELEDSGVYFCASSLVQGAEAFFGQGTRLTVV.

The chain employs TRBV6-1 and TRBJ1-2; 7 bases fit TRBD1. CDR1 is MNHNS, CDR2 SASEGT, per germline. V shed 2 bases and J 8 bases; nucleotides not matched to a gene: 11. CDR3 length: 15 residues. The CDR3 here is CASSEITGASEGYTF. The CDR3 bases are TGTGCCAGCAGTGAAATAACAGGGGCCTCGGAAGGCTACACCTTC.

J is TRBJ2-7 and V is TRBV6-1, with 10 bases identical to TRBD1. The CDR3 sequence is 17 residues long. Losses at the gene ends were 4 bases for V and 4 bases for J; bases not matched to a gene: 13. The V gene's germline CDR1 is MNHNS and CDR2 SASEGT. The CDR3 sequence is CASSAPVGQGLVYEQYF. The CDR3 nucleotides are TGTGCCAGCAGTGCGCCGGTGGGACAGGGGCTGGTTTACGAGCAGTACTTC.

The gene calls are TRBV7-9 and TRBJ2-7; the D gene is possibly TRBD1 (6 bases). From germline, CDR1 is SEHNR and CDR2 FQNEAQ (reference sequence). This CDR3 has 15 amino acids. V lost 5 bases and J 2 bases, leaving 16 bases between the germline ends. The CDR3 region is CASSDVRQEPYEQYF. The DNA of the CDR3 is TGTGCCAGCAGCGACGTGAGACAGGAACCCTACGAGCAGTACTTC.

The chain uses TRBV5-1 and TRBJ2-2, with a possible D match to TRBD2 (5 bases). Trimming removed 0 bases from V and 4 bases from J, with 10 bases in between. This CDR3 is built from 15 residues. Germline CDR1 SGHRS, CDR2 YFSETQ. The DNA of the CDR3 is TGCGCCAGCAGCTTGGGTGGTGGGAGCACCGGGGAGCTGTTTTTT. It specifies CASSLGGGSTGELFF.

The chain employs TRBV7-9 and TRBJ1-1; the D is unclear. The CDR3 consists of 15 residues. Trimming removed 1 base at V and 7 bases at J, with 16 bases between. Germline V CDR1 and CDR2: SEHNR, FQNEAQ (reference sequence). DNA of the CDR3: TGTGCCAGCAGCTTAGATCGGGGTCCGATGGGTGAAGCTTTCTTT. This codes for CASSLDRGPMGEAFF.

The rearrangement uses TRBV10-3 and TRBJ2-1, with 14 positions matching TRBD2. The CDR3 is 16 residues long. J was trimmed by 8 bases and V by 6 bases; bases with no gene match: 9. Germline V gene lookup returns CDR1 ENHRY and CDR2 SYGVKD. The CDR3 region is CAIRRETSGGADEQFF. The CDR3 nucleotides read TGTGCCATCAGAAGAGAGACTAGCGGGGGGGCCGATGAGCAGTTCTTC.

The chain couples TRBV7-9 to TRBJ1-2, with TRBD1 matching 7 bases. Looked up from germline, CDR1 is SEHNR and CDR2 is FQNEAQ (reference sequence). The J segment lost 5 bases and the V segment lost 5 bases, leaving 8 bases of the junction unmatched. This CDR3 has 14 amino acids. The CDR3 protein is CASSPTGQTYGYTF. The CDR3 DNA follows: TGTGCCAGCAGCCCCACGGGACAGACTTATGGCTACACCTTC.